Each of the 21 T cell receptor beta chains below was sequenced from the same sample in a study of cytomegalovirus exposure and HLA in healthy donors. This PCR relied on a set of 60 Vbeta primers and 13 Jbeta primers. Method: immunoSEQ multiplex PCR; TCRdb's copy keeps in-frame clones and lacks some. The table shows around 140,000 clones, with 75% to 90% occurring only once. Sequencing was performed on PBMCs. The source is a woman aged 45-65 years in good health and CMV-seropositive.

The chain is built from TRBV28 and TRBJ2-7, with D possibly TRBD2 on 5 matching bases. Germline-derived CDR1 and CDR2 are MDHEN and SYDVKM. V was shortened by 8 bases and J by 0 bases, with 17 bases between the two germline ends. CDR3 length: 15 residues. The CDR3 is CASSISSAHSYEQYF. CDR3 in DNA: TGTGCCAGCTCTATAAGTAGCGCCCACTCCTACGAGCAGTACTTC. Looking up the rest from reference TRBV28 and TRBJ2-7 gives the full variable domain: DVKVTQSSRYLVKRTGEKVFLECVQDMDHENMFWYRQDPGLGLRLIYFSYDVKMKEKGDIPEGYSVSREKKERFSLILESASTNQTSMYLCASSISSAHSYEQYFGPGTRLTVT.

This chain connects TRBV15 to TRBJ1-3, with D unresolved. This CDR3 region has 14 residues. The V end was cut by 1 base, the J end by 2 bases, with 6 bases between. Germline CDR1 and CDR2: LNHNV and YYDKDF (reference sequence). For the CDR3, the DNA is TGTGCCACCAGCAGAGGTGGGCCTGGAAACACCATATATTTT. It codes for CATSRGGPGNTIYF.

The table lists this clone with a few counts. This rearrangement joins TRBV15 to TRBJ1-5; TRBD1 agrees at 8 bases. This CDR3 has 18 amino acids. Germline CDR1 is LNHNV and CDR2 is YYDKDF (reference sequence). V shed 0 bases, J shed 6 bases, and the junction held 13 bases outside the gene matches. The CDR3 sequence: CATSRDPPGQGGGQPQHF. The DNA for the CDR3 is TGTGCCACCAGCAGAGACCCTCCTGGACAGGGAGGGGGTCAGCCCCAGCATTTT.

This clone was detected once. CDR3 loop: CASSLAGVPLADTQYF. Here the CDR3 DNA reads TGTGCCAGCAGCTTAGCAGGGGTACCCCTGGCAGATACGCAGTATTTT. The genes are TRBV7-8 and TRBJ2-3, with D maybe TRBD1 (5 bases). The germline V gene has CDR1 SGHVS and CDR2 FQNEAQ. CDR3 size: 16 residues. The ends were cut back, 0 bases at V and 4 bases at J, with 14 bases in the middle.

This sequence joins TRBV28 and TRBJ2-2, with D possibly being TRBD1 (6 bases). CDR3 length: 13 amino acids. From germline, CDR1 is MDHEN and CDR2 SYDVKM. The ends were cut back, 10 bases at V and 2 bases at J, with 11 bases in the middle. The CDR3 is CANKDRNTGELFF. The CDR3 bases are TGTGCCAACAAGGACAGAAACACCGGGGAGCTGTTTTTT.

V is TRBV19 and J is TRBJ1-5, with a possible D match to TRBD1 (6 bases). This CDR3 comprises 16 residues. The germline V gene has CDR1 LNHDA and CDR2 SQIVND (reference sequence). The V and J ends lost 7 bases and 0 bases respectively, with 16 bases between them. CDR3 protein: CASMSQGTYSNQPQHF. CDR3 nucleotides: TGTGCCAGTATGTCGCAGGGGACGTATAGCAATCAGCCCCAGCATTTT. The full variable domain, in which reference TRBV19 and TRBJ1-5 provide the parts outside the CDR3, is DGGITQSPKYLFRKEGQNVTLSCEQNLNHDAMYWYRQDPGQGLRLIYYSQIVNDFQKGDIAEGYSVSREKKESFPLTVTSAQKNPTAFYLCASMSQGTYSNQPQHFGDGTRLSIL.

The V and J genes are TRBV7-9 and TRBJ2-1; 8 bases are shared with TRBD1. The V segment lost 5 bases and the J segment 2 bases; nucleotides outside the gene matches: 8. The V gene's germline CDR1 is SEHNR and CDR2 FQNEAQ (reference sequence). The CDR3 loop spans 16 amino acids. The CDR3: CASSLRSGQAYNEQFF. For the CDR3, the DNA is TGTGCCAGCAGCCTAAGATCGGGACAGGCCTACAATGAGCAGTTCTTC.

V and J are TRBV5-1 and TRBJ2-6, with D possibly matching TRBD1 (5 bases). The CDR3 length is 15 residues. Germline CDR1 SGHRS, CDR2 YFSETQ. With 2 bases removed from V and 4 bases from J, the gap between germline ends came to 10 bases. As DNA, the CDR3 is TGCGCCAGCAGCTTAAATGGGGCCGGGGCCAACGTCCTGACTTTC. Translating it yields CASSLNGAGANVLTF.

V is TRBV21-1 and J is TRBJ1-5. TRBV21-1 is recorded as a pseudogene. The CDR3 runs to 15 residues. This chain's CDR3 is CASSRGGWGNQPQHF. The CDR3 DNA is TGTGCCAGCAGCCGGGGGGGCTGGGGCAATCAGCCCCAGCATTTT.

The rearrangement joins TRBV4-3 to TRBJ1-2; tentative D call: TRBD1 (5 bases). The CDR3 totals 15 residues. V was trimmed by 2 bases and J by 5 bases, leaving 15 bases between them. CDR1 is LGHNA and CDR2 is YSLEER in the germline V gene. The CDR3, as DNA: TGCGCCAGCAGCCAATTTCGTGCAGGGACTTATGGCTACACCTTC. Protein sequence: CASSQFRAGTYGYTF.

Written as DNA, the CDR3 is TGTGCCAGCAGGTCGGGACAGGTGATTTTAAAAGATAATTCACCCCTCCACTTT. Residues: CASRSGQVILKDNSPLHF. This rearrangement joins TRBV2 to TRBJ1-6, with 8 bases fitting TRBD1. The V segment lost 6 bases and the J segment 5 bases; nucleotides outside the gene matches: 15. Germline V gives CDR1 SNHLY, CDR2 FYNNEI. This CDR3 contains 18 residues. Together with reference TRBV2 and TRBJ1-6, the CDR3 gives the full variable domain: EPEVTQTPSHQVTQMGQEVILRCVPISNHLYFYWYRQILGQKVEFLVSFYNNEISEKSEIFDDQFSVERPDGSNFTLKIRSTKLEDSAMYFCASRSGQVILKDNSPLHFGNGTRLTVT.

The chain uses TRBV5-1 and TRBJ2-5, with TRBD1 identical over 9 bases. Germline loops: CDR1 SGHRS, CDR2 YFSETQ. This CDR3 is built from 12 residues. V shed 1 base and J 12 bases; nucleotides not matched to a gene: 4. DNA of the CDR3: TGCGCCAGCAGCTTGAGGGGACAGGGCGAGTACTTC. Translated, it gives CASSLRGQGEYF.

DNA of the CDR3: TGCGCCAGCAGCCAACTCAGCACAGGGAACTATGGCTACACCTTC. The encoded protein is CASSQLSTGNYGYTF. This chain joins TRBV4-1 and TRBJ1-2; possibly TRBD1 for D (6 bases). The CDR3 consists of 15 residues. CDR1 is MGHRA and CDR2 is YSYEKL in the germline V gene. V was clipped by 2 bases and J by 2 bases, with 12 bases between them.

The chain combines TRBV28 with TRBJ2-2; 13 nucleotides agree with TRBD2. The V gene end was trimmed by 6 bases and the J gene end by 4 bases; junction bases not matched to a gene: 20. The CDR3 contains 21 residues. Germline loops: CDR1 MDHEN, CDR2 SYDVKM. The CDR3 spells CASSPWSPTSGRALGTGELFF. CDR3 bases: TGTGCCAGCAGCCCCTGGAGTCCCACTAGCGGGAGGGCCCTGGGCACCGGGGAGCTGTTTTTT.

CDR3 DNA sequence: TGTGCCATCAGCGACAGTACTCATAGCAATCAGCCCCAGCATTTT. Translated, it gives CAISDSTHSNQPQHF. This sequence joins TRBV10-3 and TRBJ1-5; the D gene is possibly TRBD1 (5 bases). Trimming cost V 6 bases and J 0 bases, with 12 bases left between them. The CDR3 spans 15 residues. Germline loops: CDR1 ENHRY, CDR2 SYGVKD.

The chain recombines TRBV5-4 with TRBJ2-3; D is uncertain. The CDR3 has 12 amino acids. Trimming took 4 bases from V and 0 from J, leaving 3 bases between them. Per the germline V gene, CDR1 is SGHNT and CDR2 is YYREEE (reference sequence). The CDR3 protein is CASSRSTDTQYF. In nucleotides, the CDR3 is TGTGCCAGCAGCCGTAGCACAGATACGCAGTATTTT.

Only a few counts were recorded for this clone. The chain is built from TRBV28 and TRBJ2-7; 7 nucleotides line up with TRBD1. CDR3 size: 14 residues. Trimming took 7 bases from V and 6 from J; bases not matched to a gene: 12. CDR1 and CDR2 from the germline V gene are MDHEN and SYDVKM. Written as DNA, the CDR3 is TGTGCCAGCACCCTTGACAGGGCTTTCTCCGAGCAGTACTTC. It encodes CASTLDRAFSEQYF. The full variable domain, with the rest looked up from reference TRBV28 and TRBJ2-7, is DVKVTQSSRYLVKRTGEKVFLECVQDMDHENMFWYRQDPGLGLRLIYFSYDVKMKEKGDIPEGYSVSREKKERFSLILESASTNQTSMYLCASTLDRAFSEQYFGPGTRLTVT.

V and J are TRBV4-1 and TRBJ2-7; D unclear. The length of the CDR3 is 16 residues. Per the germline V gene, CDR1 is MGHRA and CDR2 is YSYEKL. V shed 1 base and J shed 0 bases, with 13 bases lying between them. CDR3 bases: TGCGCCAGCAGCCAAGTATACCAGCGACCCTCCTACGAGCAGTACTTC. This gives the protein CASSQVYQRPSYEQYF.

The chain couples TRBV2 to TRBJ2-6; 7 nucleotides line up with TRBD1. This CDR3 is built from 16 residues. CDR1 and CDR2 from the germline V gene are SNHLY and FYNNEI. V shed 4 bases, J shed 2 bases, and the junction held 5 bases outside the gene matches. This CDR3 reads CASSARGRTGANVLTF. The CDR3 region has the DNA TGTGCCAGCAGTGCGAGGGGGCGAACTGGGGCCAACGTCCTGACTTTC.

The V and J genes are TRBV4-1 and TRBJ1-2; D remains ambiguous. The CDR3 runs 15 residues. Germline CDR1 MGHRA, CDR2 YSYEKL. V dropped 2 bases and J dropped 7 bases, with 17 bases sitting between them. CDR3 coding DNA: TGCGCCAGCAGCCAAAACCTCGCGGGTTTTGGTGGCTACACCTTC. Amino acid sequence: CASSQNLAGFGGYTF.

The chain couples TRBV30 to TRBJ1-4, with a tentative D call TRBD1 (5 bases). The V end was cut by 3 bases, the J end by 2 bases, with 16 bases between. Germline loops: CDR1 GTSNPN, CDR2 SVGIG (reference sequence). The CDR3 has 16 amino acids. In DNA form, the CDR3 reads TGTGCCTGGAGATTGGGGCCCGGGTCGACTAATGAAAAACTGTTTTTT. Translating gives CAWRLGPGSTNEKLFF.